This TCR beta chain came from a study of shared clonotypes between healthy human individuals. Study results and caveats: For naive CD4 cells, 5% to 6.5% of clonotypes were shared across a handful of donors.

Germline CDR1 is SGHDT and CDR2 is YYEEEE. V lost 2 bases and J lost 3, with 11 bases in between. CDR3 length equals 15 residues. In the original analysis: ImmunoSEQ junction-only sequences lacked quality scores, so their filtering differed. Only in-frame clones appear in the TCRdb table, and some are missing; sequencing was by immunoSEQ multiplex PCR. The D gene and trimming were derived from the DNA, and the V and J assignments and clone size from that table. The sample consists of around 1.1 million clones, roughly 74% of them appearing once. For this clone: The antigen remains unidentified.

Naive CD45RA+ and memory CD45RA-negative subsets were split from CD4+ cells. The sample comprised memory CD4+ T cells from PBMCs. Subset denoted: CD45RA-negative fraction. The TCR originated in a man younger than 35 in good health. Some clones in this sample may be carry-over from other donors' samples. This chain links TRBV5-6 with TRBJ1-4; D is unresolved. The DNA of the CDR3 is TGTGCCAGCAGCTTTAACACTGGGGCTAATGAAAAACTGTTTTTT. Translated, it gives CASSFNTGANEKLFF.